This TCR beta chain was profiled in a study of blood T cell repertoires in COVID-19. About the research overall: The samples span acute and convalescent COVID-19 from the United States, Italy and Spain.

As originally analysed: By means of reference gene primer amplification, nucleated cell counts were estimated. Data came from immunoSEQ multiplex PCR; TCRdb stores just in-frame clones and leaves some out. V and J calls and clone size are given by that table; D and trimming were obtained from the DNA. The sample has around 320,000 clones, about 90% seen once. The CDR3 spans 11 residues. CDR1 is SGHKS and CDR2 is YYEKEE in the germline V gene (reference sequence). Trimming left V 6 bases short and J 6 bases short, with 7 bases between. This TCR was recovered from a man in his late teens or twenties with active or convalescent COVID-19. This chain uses TRBV5-5 with TRBJ2-1, with no clear D. Material for sequencing was peripheral blood. CDR3: CASTRSNEQFF. The CDR3 DNA reads as TGTGCCAGCACCCGGTCCAATGAGCAGTTCTTC.